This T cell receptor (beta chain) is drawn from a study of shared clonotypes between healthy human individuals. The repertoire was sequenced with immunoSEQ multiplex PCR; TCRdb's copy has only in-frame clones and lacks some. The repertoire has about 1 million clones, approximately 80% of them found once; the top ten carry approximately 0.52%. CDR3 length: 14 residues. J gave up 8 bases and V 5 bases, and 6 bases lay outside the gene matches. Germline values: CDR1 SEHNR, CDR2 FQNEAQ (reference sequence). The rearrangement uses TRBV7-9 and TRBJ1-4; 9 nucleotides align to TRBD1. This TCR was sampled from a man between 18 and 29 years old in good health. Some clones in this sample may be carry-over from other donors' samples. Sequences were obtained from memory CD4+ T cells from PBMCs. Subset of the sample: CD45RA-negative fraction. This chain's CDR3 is CASSRTGAVEKLFF. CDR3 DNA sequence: TGTGCCAGCAGCCGGACAGGGGCGGTGGAAAAACTGTTTTTT.